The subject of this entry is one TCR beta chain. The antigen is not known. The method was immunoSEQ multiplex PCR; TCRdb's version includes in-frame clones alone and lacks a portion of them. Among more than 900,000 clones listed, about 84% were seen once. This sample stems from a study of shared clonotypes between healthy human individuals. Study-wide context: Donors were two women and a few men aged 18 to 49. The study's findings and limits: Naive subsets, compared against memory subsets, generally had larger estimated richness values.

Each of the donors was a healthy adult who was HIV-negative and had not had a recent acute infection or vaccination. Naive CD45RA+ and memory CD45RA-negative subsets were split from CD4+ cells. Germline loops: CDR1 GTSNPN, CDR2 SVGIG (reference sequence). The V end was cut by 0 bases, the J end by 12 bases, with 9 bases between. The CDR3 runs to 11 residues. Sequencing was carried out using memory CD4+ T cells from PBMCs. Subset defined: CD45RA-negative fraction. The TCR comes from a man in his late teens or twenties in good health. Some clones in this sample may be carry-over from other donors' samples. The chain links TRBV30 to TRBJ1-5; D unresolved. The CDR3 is CAWSVSDDQHF. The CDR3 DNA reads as TGTGCCTGGAGTGTATCAGACGACCAGCATTTT.